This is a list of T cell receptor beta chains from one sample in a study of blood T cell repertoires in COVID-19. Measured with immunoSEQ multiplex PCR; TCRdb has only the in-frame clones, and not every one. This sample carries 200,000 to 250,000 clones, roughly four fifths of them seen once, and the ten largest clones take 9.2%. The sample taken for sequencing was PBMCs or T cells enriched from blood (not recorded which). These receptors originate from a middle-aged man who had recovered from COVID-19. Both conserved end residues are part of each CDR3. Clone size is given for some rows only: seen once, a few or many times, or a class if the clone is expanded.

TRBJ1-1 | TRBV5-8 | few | CASSLGVLRTVNTEAFF
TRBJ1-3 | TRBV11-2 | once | CASSHKGVSSGNTIYF
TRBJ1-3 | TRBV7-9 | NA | CASSALQSSGNTIYF
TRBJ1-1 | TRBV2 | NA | CASKDRENTEAFF
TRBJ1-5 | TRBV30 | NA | CAWSGGRTGLPIQPQHF
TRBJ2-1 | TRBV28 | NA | CASSSSSSYNEQFF
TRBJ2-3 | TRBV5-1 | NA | CASSLGQNTDTQYF
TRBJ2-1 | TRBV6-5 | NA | CASRYDRGPGNEQFF
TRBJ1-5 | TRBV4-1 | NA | CASSQGDRGGNQPQHF
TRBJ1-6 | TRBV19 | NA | CASSARVGNSPLHF
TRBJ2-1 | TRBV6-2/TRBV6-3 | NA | CASSFSGRTYNEQFF
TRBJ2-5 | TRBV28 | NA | CASSFPKTITYQETQYF
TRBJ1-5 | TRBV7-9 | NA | CASSLAGGEQQPQHF
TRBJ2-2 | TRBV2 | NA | CASTLQRNTGELFF
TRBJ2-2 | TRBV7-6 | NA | CASSPGSWVAGELFF
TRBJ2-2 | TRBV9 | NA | CASSPRVNTGELFF
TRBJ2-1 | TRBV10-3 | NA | CAISGANEQFF
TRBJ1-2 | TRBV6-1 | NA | CASSDQGANYGYTF
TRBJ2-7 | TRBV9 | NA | CASSPGTSGHEQYF
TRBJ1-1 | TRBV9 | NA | CASSVAGSAEAFF
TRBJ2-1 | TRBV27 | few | CASSPWEGESYNEQFF
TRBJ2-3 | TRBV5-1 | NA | CATRQGSTDTQYF
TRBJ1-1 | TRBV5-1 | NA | CASSSGGQGPTEAFF
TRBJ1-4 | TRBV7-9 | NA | CASSFWKGATNEKLFF
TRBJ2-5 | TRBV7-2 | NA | CASSLGPLGRQETQYF
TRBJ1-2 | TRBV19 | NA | CASSISGVYGYTF
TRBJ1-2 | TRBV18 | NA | CASSPPGDLYGYTF
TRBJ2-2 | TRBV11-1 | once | CASSARNRDTGELFF